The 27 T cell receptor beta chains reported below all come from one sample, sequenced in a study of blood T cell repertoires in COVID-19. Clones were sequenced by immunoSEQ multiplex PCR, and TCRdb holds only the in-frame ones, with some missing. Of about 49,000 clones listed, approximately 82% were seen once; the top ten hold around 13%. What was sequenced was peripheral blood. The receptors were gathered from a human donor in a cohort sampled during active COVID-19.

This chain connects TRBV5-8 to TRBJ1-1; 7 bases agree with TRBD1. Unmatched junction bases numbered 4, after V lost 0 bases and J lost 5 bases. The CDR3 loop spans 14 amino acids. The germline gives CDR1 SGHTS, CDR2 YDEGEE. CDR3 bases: TGTGCCAGCAGCTTGGGGACAGGAGGGACTGAAGCTTTCTTT. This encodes CASSLGTGGTEAFF.

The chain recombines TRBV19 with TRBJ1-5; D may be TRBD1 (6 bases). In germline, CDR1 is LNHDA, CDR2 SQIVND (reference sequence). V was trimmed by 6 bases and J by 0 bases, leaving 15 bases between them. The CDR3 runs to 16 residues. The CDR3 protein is CASSGQPGYSNQPQHF. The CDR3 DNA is TGTGCCAGTAGCGGACAGCCAGGATATAGCAATCAGCCCCAGCATTTT.

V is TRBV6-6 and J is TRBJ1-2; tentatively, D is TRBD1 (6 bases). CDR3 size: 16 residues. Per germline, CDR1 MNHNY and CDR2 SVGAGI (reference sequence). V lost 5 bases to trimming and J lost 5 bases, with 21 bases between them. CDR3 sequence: CASSGTGTRISYGYTF. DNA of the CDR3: TGTGCCAGCAGTGGAACCGGGACACGAATCTCATATGGCTACACCTTC.

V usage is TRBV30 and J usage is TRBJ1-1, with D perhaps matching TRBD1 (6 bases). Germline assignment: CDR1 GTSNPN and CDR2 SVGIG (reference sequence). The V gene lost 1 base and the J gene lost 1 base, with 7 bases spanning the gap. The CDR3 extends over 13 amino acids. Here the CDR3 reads CAWSARGNTEAFF. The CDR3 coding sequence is TGTGCCTGGAGTGCCAGGGGGAACACTGAAGCTTTCTTT.

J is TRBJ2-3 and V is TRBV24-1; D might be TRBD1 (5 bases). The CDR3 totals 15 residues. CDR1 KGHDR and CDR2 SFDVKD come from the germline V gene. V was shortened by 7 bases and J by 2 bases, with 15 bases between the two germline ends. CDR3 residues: CATSKGLWITDTQYF. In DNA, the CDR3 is TGTGCCACCAGCAAGGGGTTGTGGATCACAGATACGCAGTATTTT.

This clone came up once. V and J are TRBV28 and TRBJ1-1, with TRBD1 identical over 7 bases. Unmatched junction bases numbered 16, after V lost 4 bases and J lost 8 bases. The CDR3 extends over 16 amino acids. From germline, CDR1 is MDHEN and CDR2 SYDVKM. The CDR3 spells CASSSGLLYRDSEAFF. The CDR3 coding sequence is TGTGCCAGCAGTTCCGGGCTCCTTTACCGGGACAGCGAAGCTTTCTTT. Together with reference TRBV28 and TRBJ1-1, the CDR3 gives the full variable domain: DVKVTQSSRYLVKRTGEKVFLECVQDMDHENMFWYRQDPGLGLRLIYFSYDVKMKEKGDIPEGYSVSREKKERFSLILESASTNQTSMYLCASSSGLLYRDSEAFFGQGTRLTVV.

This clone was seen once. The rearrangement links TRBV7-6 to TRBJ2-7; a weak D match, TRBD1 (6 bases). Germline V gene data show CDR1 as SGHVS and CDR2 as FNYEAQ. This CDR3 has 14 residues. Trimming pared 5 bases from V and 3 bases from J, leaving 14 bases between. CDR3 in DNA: TGTGCCAGCAGCCACAGGGAAGAGGGCTACGAGCAGTACTTC. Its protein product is CASSHREEGYEQYF.

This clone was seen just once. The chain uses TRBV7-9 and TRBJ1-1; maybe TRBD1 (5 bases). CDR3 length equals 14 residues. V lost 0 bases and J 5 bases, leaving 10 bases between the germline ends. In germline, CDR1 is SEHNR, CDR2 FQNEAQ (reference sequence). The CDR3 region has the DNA TGTGCCAGCAGCTTAGCCTCAGGGAAAACTGAAGCTTTCTTT. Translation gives CASSLASGKTEAFF.

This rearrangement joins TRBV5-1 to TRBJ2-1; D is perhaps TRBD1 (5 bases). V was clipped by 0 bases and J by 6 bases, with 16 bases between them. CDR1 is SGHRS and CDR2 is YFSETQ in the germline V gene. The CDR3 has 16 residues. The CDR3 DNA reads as TGCGCCAGCAGCTTGGATAGGGGTCAAGTAGGCAATGAGCAGTTCTTC. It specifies CASSLDRGQVGNEQFF.

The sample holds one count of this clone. CDR3 nucleotides: TGTGCCAGTAGTACCAATCCCGGGTGGGGGGACACTGAAGCTTTCTTT. Amino acids: CASSTNPGWGDTEAFF. The V and J genes are TRBV19 and TRBJ1-1, with a possible D match to TRBD1 (5 bases). Germline loops: CDR1 LNHDA, CDR2 SQIVND (reference sequence). Trimming pared 4 bases from V and 3 bases from J, leaving 18 bases between. The CDR3 extends over 16 amino acids.

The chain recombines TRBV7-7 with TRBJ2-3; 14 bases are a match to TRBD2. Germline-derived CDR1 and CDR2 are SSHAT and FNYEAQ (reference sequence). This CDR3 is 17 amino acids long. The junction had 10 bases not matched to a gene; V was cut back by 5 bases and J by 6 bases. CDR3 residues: CASSQRLAGGPGDTQYF. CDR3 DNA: TGTGCCAGCAGCCAAAGACTAGCGGGGGGGCCGGGGGATACGCAGTATTTT.

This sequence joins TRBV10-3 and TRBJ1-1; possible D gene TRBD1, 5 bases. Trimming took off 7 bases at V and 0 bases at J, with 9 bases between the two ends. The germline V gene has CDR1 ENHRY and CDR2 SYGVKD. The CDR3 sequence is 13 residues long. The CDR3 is CAINLDMNTEAFF. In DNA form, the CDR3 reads TGTGCCATCAATTTGGACATGAACACTGAAGCTTTCTTT.

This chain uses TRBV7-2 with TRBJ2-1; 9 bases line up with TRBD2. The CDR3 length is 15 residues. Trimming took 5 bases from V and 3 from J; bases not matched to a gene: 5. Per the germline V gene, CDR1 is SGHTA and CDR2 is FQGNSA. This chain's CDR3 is CASSLERGVYNEQFF. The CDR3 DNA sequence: TGTGCCAGCAGCCTAGAGCGGGGGGTCTACAATGAGCAGTTCTTC.

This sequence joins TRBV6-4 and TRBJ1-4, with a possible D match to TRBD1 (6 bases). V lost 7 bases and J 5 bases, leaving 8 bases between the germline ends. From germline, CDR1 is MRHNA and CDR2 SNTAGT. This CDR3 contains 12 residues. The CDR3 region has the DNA TGTGCCAGCAAGGACAGCAATGAAAAACTGTTTTTT. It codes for CASKDSNEKLFF.

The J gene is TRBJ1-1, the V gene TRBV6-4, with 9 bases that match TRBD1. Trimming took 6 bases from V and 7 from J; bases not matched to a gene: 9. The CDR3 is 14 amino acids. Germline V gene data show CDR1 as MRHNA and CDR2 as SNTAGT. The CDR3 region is CASSVKPGQGEAFF. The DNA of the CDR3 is TGTGCCAGCAGCGTTAAGCCGGGACAGGGTGAAGCTTTCTTT.

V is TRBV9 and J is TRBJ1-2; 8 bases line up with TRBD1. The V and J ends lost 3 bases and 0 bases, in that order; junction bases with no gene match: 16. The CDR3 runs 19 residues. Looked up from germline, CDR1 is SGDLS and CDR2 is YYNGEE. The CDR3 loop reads CASSAAVGQGSSANYGYTF. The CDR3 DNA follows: TGTGCCAGCAGCGCCGCCGTCGGACAGGGTTCTTCGGCTAACTATGGCTACACCTTC.

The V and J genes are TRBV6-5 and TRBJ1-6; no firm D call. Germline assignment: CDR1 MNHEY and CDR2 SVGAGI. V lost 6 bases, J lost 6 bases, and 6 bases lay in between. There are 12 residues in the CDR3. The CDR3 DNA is TGTGCCAGCAGCGAGGCTAATTCACCCCTCCACTTT. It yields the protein CASSEANSPLHF.

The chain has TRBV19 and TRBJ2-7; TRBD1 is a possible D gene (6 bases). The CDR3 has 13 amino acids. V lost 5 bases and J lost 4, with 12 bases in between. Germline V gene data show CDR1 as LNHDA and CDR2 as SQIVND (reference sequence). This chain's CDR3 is CASSSRTAYEQYF. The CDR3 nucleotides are TGTGCCAGTAGTTCCCGGACAGCTTACGAGCAGTACTTC.

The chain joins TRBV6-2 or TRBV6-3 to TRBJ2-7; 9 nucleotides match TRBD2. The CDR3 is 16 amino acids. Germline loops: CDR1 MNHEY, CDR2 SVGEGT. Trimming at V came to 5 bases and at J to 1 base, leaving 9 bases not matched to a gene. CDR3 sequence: CASSAPLAGPSYEQYF. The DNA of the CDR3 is TGTGCCAGCAGTGCCCCTCTAGCGGGGCCTTCCTACGAGCAGTACTTC.

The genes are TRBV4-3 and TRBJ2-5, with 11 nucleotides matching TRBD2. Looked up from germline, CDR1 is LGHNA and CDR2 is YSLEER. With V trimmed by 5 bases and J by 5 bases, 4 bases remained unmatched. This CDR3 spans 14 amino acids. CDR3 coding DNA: TGCGCCAGCAGCAAACTAGCGGGAGACGAGACCCAGTACTTC. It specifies CASSKLAGDETQYF.

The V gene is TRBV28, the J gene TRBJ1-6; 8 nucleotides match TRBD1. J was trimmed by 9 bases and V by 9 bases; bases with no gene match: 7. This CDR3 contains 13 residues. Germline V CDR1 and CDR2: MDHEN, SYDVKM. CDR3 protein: CASNRQGTSPLHF. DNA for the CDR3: TGTGCCAGTAATCGACAGGGGACTTCACCCCTCCACTTT.

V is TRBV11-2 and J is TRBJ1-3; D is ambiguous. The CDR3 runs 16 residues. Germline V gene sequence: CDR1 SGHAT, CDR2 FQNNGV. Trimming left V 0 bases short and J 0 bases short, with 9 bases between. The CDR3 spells CASSLEELHSGNTIYF. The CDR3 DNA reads TGTGCCAGCAGCTTAGAGGAGCTTCACTCTGGAAACACCATATATTTT.

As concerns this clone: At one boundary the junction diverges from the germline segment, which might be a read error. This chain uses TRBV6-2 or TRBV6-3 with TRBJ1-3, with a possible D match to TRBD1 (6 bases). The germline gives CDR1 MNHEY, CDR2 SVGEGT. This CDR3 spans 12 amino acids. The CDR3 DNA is TGTGCCAGCAGTTACTCGACAGGAACGGCCGAATTT. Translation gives CASSYSTGTAEF.

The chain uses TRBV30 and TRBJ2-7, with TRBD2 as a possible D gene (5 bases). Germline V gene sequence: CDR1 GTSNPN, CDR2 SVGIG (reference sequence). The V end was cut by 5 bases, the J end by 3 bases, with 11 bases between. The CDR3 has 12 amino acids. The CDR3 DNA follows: TGTGCCTGGGCCAAAGGGAGCTACGAGCAGTACTTC. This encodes CAWAKGSYEQYF.

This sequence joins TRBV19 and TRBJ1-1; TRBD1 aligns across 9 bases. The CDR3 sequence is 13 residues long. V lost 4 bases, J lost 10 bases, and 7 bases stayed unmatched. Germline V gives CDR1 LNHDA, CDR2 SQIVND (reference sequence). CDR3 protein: CASSNNRGLLAFF. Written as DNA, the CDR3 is TGTGCCAGTAGTAACAACAGGGGGCTCTTAGCTTTCTTT.

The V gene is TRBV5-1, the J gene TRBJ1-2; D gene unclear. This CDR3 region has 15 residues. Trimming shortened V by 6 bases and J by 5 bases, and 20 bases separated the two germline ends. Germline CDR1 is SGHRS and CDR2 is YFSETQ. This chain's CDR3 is CASTWNPSQAYGYTF. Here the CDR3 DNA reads TGCGCCAGCACATGGAACCCCTCGCAGGCTTATGGCTACACCTTC.

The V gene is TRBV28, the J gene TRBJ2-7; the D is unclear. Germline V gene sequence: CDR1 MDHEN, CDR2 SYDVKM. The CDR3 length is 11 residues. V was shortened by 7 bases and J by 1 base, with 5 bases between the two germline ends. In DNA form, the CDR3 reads TGTGCCAGCACCAGTTCCTACGAGCAGTACTTC. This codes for CASTSSYEQYF.